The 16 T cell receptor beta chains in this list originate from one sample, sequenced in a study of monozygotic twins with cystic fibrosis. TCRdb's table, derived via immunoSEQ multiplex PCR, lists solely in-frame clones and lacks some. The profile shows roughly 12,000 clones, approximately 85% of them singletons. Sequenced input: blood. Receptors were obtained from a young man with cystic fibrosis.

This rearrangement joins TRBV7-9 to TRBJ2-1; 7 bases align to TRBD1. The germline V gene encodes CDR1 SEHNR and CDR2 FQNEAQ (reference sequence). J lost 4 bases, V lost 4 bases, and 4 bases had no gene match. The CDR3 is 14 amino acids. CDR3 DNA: TGTGCCAGCAGCTACAGGGGTGATTACAATGAGCAGTTCTTC. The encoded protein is CASSYRGDYNEQFF.

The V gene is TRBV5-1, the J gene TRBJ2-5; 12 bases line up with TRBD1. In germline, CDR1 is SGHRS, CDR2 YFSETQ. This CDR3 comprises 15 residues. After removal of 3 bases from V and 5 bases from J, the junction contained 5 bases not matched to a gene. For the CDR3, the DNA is TGCGCCAGCAGCTGGGGACAGGGGGCGTCGGAGACCCAGTACTTC. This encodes CASSWGQGASETQYF.

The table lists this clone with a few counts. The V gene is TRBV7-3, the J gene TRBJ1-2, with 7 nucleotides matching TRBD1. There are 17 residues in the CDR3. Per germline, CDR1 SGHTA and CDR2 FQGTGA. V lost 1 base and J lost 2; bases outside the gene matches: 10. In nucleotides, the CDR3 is TGTGCCAGCAGCTTAATACCCGTACAGGGGAAGAACTATGGCTACACCTTC. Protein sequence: CASSLIPVQGKNYGYTF. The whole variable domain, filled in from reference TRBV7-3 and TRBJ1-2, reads GAGVSQTPSNKVTEKGKYVELRCDPISGHTALYWYRQSLGQGPEFLIYFQGTGAADDSGLPNDRFFAVRPEGSVSTLKIQRTERGDSAVYLCASSLIPVQGKNYGYTFGSGTRLTVV.

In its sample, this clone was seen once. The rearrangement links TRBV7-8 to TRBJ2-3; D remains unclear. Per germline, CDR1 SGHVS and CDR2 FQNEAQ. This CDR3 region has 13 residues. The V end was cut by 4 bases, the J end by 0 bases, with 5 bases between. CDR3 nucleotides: TGTGCCAGCAGCTCCCCTAGCACAGATACGCAGTATTTT. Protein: CASSSPSTDTQYF. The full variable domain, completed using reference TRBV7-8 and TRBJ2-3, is GAGVSQSPRYKVAKRGQDVALRCDPISGHVSLFWYQQALGQGPEFLTYFQNEAQLDKSGLPSDRFFAERPEGSVSTLKIQRTQQEDSAVYLCASSSPSTDTQYFGPGTRLTVL.

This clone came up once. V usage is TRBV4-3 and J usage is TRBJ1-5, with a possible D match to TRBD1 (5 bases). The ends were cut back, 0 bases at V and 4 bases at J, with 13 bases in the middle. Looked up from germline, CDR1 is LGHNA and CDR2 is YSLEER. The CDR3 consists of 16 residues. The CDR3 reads CASSQDFREKNQPQHF. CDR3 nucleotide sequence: TGCGCCAGCAGCCAAGATTTCAGGGAAAAAAATCAGCCCCAGCATTTT.

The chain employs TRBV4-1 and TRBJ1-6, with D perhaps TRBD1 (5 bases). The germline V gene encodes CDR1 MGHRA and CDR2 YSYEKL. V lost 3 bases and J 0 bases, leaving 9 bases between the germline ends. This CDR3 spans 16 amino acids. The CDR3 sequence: CASSHRQGSYNSPLHF. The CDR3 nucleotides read TGCGCCAGCAGCCACCGCCAGGGCTCCTATAATTCACCCCTCCACTTT.

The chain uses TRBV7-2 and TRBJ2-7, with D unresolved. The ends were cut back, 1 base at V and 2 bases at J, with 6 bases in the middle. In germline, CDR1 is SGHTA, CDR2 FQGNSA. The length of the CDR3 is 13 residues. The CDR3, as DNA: TGTGCCAGCAGCTTAGGCATCACCTACGAGCAGTACTTC. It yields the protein CASSLGITYEQYF. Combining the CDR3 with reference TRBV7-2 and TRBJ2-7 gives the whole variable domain GAGVSQSPSNKVTEKGKDVELRCDPISGHTALYWYRQSLGQGLEFLIYFQGNSAPDKSGLPSDRFSAERTGGSVSTLTIQRTQQEDSAVYLCASSLGITYEQYFGPGTRLTVT.

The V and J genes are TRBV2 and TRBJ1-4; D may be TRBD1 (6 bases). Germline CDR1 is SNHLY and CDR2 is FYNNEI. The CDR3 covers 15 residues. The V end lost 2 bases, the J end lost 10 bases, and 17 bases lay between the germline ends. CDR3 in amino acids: CASSENRVLGGKLFF. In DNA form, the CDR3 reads TGTGCCAGCAGTGAAAACCGGGTTTTAGGGGGAAAACTGTTTTTT. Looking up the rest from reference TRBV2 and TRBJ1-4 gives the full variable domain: EPEVTQTPSHQVTQMGQEVILRCVPISNHLYFYWYRQILGQKVEFLVSFYNNEISEKSEIFDDQFSVERPDGSNFTLKIRSTKLEDSAMYFCASSENRVLGGKLFFGSGTQLSVL.

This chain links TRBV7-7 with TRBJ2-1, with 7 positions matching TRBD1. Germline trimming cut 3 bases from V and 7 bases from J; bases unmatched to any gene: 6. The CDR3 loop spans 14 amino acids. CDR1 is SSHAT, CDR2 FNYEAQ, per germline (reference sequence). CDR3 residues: CASSLTGTMNEQFF. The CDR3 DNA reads TGTGCCAGCAGCTTGACAGGGACAATGAATGAGCAGTTCTTC.

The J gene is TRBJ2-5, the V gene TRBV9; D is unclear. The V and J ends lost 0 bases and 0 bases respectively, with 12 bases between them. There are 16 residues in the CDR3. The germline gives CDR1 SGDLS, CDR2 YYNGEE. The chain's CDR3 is CASSVAPLADQETQYF. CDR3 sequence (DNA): TGTGCCAGCAGCGTAGCCCCCCTCGCAGACCAAGAGACCCAGTACTTC.

The DNA of the CDR3 is TGTGCCATCGGGGAACCGTACACCGGGGAGCTGTTTTTT. It encodes CAIGEPYTGELFF. The V and J genes are TRBV10-3 and TRBJ2-2; D not certain. The CDR3 contains 13 residues. Trimming stripped 8 bases from V and 3 bases from J, with 10 bases between. Germline assignment: CDR1 ENHRY and CDR2 SYGVKD.

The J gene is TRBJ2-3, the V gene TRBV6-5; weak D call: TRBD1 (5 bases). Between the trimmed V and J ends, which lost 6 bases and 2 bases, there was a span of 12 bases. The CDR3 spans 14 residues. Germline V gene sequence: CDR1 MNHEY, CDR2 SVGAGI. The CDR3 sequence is CASRGPTLTDTQYF. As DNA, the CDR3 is TGTGCCAGCAGGGGGCCCACCCTCACAGATACGCAGTATTTT.

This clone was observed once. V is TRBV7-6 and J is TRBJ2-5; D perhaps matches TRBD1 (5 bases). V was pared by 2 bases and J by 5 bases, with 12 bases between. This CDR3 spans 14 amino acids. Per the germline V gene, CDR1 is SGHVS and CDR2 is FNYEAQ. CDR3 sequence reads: CASSLLSGPETQYF. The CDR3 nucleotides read TGTGCCAGCAGCTTACTTTCAGGGCCCGAGACCCAGTACTTC.

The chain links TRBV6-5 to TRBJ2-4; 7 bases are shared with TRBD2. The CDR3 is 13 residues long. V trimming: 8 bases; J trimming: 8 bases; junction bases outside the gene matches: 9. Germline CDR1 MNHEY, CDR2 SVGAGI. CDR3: CASGRALGDIQYF. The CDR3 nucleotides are TGTGCCAGCGGGAGGGCCCTCGGGGACATTCAGTACTTC.

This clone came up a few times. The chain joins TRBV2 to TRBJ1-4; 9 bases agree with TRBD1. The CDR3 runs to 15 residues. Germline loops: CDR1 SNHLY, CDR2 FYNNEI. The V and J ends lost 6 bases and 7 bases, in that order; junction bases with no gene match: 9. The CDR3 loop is CASRSYRGPSEKLFF. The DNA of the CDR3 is TGTGCCAGCAGATCCTACAGGGGGCCCAGTGAAAAACTGTTTTTT.

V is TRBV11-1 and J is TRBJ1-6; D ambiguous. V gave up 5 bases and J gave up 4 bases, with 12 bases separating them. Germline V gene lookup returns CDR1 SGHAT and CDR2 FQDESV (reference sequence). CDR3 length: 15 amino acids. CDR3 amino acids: CASSRRRGYNSPLHF. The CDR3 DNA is TGTGCCAGCAGCCGTAGGAGAGGATATAATTCACCCCTCCACTTT.